This T cell receptor (beta chain) emerged from a study of blood T cell repertoires in COVID-19. Study-level information: COVID-19 samples from acute and convalescent phases originated in the United States, Italy and Spain. From T cells, B-cell-depleted T cells, or PBMCs came the material, which was cDNA or gDNA.

TCRdb's copy holds only in-frame clones and misses some; the assay was immunoSEQ multiplex PCR. Of roughly 130,000 clones listed, roughly 80% are singletons. This CDR3 is built from 11 residues. J was trimmed by 10 bases and V by 4 bases; bases with no gene match: 5. Germline values: CDR1 DFQATT, CDR2 SNEGSKA (reference sequence). Material for sequencing was peripheral blood. This clonotype was sampled from a man in his forties or fifties with acute or convalescent COVID-19. The chain has TRBV20-1 and TRBJ1-1, with 8 bases aligning to TRBD1. DNA for the CDR3: TGCAGTGCTACTACAGGGGGTGTAGCTTTCTTT. Its translation: CSATTGGVAFF.